The 4 T cell receptor beta chains reported below all come from one sample, sequenced in a study of tissue T cells after allogeneic stem cell transplantation. This table comes from immunoSEQ multiplex PCR, and its TCRdb copy is limited to in-frame clones, with some not included. This table holds under 25,000 clones, roughly two thirds found once. The sequenced material came from spleen. The receptor set was obtained from a female BALB/c mouse in good health. The mice in this strain carry MHC haplotype H2-d.

A note on this clone: Gene and germline names: mouse. The read terminates 1 residue before the CDR3 end, so the remaining end is supplied by the germline J gene. The chain joins TRBV31 to TRBJ2-4; 8 bases match TRBD1. V gave up 3 bases and J gave up 8 bases; unmatched junction bases: 7. This CDR3 contains 13 residues. Per germline, CDR1 GKSSPN and CDR2 SITVG. This CDR3 is CAWSPQGAGTLYF. The sequenced CDR3 bases are TGTGCCTGGAGCCCGCAGGGGGCCGGCACCTTGTAC.

Notes on this clone: Mouse names are used for the genes. The CDR3 end is not reached by the read, which stops 1 residue before it; the germline J gene fills it in. The chain links TRBV13-3 to TRBJ2-5; D is uncertain. The CDR3 contains 13 residues. Germline CDR1 is NNHDY and CDR2 is SYVADS. V shed 4 bases and J shed 0 bases, with 6 bases lying between them. CDR3 protein: CASSSDNQDTQYF. Partial CDR3 DNA: TGTGCCAGCAGTTCAGATAACCAAGACACCCAGTAC.

This clone was observed a single time. Gene names follow the mouse nomenclature. The CDR3 end lies 1 residue beyond the end of the read and is filled in from the germline J gene. The chain couples TRBV15 to TRBJ2-5, with D maybe TRBD1 (6 bases). The CDR3 has 12 amino acids. Germline loops: CDR1 SGHND, CDR2 FRSKSL. V was clipped by 2 bases and J by 6 bases, with 6 bases between them. The part of the CDR3 DNA that was read is TGTGCCAGCAGTTTAACAGGGGACACCCAGTAC. Translated: CASSLTGDTQY. The entire CDR3 reads CASSLTGDTQYF.

This clone was counted once. Gene names follow the mouse nomenclature. The read terminates 1 residue ahead of where the CDR3 ends, so the germline J gene completes it. The chain joins TRBV19 to TRBJ2-5; 7 nucleotides align to TRBD2. In germline, CDR1 is FNHDT, CDR2 SITEND (reference sequence). Trimming at V came to 2 bases and at J to 0 bases, leaving 6 bases not matched to a gene. The CDR3 is 16 amino acids. CDR3 DNA, as far as it was read: TGTGCCAGCAGTATTATGGGGGGATCTAACCAAGACACCCAGTAC. Its translation: CASSIMGGSNQDTQY. The CDR3 in its entirety is CASSIMGGSNQDTQYF.